Listed below are T cell receptor beta chains from one sample, sequenced in a study of patients and donors after allogeneic stem cell transplantation. TCRdb processed the RT-PCR reads anew with MiXCR; each CDR3 protein has one entry. The data show about 400,000 distinct CDR3 sequences, 16% seen once. The sample was blood, either unsorted or a sorted T cell fraction (not recorded which). Receptor source: a human donor who was either an allogeneic HSCT recipient or a stem cell or donor lymphocyte infusion donor (not recorded which). It is not recorded whose cells these are; they may come from a transplant donor. CDR3s leave out the opening cysteine and the closing phenylalanine or tryptophan.

v_gene	j_gene	CDR3aa
TRBV29-1	TRBJ2-1	SEWDFWNNEQF
TRBV19	TRBJ2-2	ASSWSGGLPGELF
TRBV11-2	TRBJ1-5	ASSLTPVWTPYSNQPQH
TRBV21-1	TRBJ1-2	ASSKGPGTVYGYT
TRBV7-2	TRBJ1-6	ASSPRGRPLH
TRBV12-3/TRBV12-4	TRBJ2-2	ASRRDRGSGELF
TRBV7-9	TRBJ2-3	ASSPGGLSTDTQY
TRBV4-3	TRBJ2-2	ASSQAGGGYTGELF
TRBV7-2	TRBJ2-7	ASSSFPRGNSYEQY
TRBV4-2	TRBJ1-6	ASSQDQGDSSYNSPLH
TRBV6-1	TRBJ2-3	ASSVWQSTDTQY
TRBV4-2	TRBJ1-3	ASSQGTGKENTIY
TRBV6-1	TRBJ1-5	ASKWTSNQPQH
TRBV20-1	TRBJ1-5	SSQPVNQPQH
TRBV12-3/TRBV12-4	TRBJ1-2	ASNQGSRGYT
TRBV9	TRBJ2-7	ASSELAGGVYEQY
TRBV20-1	TRBJ1-5	SARSQNSLH
TRBV6-5	TRBJ2-6	ASSSRQVFSGANVLT
TRBV2	TRBJ1-1	ASSEVGWEENTEAF
TRBV20-1	TRBJ1-2	SARVPGLYGYT
TRBV24-1	TRBJ2-2	ATSDGASGLAADSPNTGELF
TRBV25-1	TRBJ2-1	ASSGLGLAGAEQF
TRBV6-1	TRBJ1-2	ASRPPGQGNYGYT
TRBV14	TRBJ2-4	ASSHGLAKNIQY
TRBV11-2	TRBJ1-2	ASLISPRHGYT
TRBV5-1	TRBJ2-7	ASSFLSGGYYEQY
TRBV5-1	TRBJ2-1	ASSVPSDNEQF
TRBV5-1	TRBJ2-7	ASSLNGQGAYEQY
TRBV20-1	TRBJ1-5	SAPDGEDGNQPQH
TRBV20-1	TRBJ2-7	SASTTSGRGYEQY
TRBV20-1	TRBJ2-1	SADAPGPALNEQF
TRBV12-3/TRBV12-4	TRBJ1-1	ASSAKWGDRLYEAF
TRBV6-5	TRBJ2-7	ASSSGLVGSYEQY
TRBV6-2/TRBV6-3	TRBJ2-1	ASTGLLAGGLNEQF
TRBV7-8	TRBJ2-5	ASSLNRDRVETQY
TRBV7-9	TRBJ2-5	ASSFHRTSGQETQY
TRBV9	TRBJ1-4	ASNRGPNNEKLF
TRBV7-8	TRBJ2-7	ASSVDRWQAYEQY
TRBV15	TRBJ1-1	ATSLEAGQIEAF
TRBV12-3/TRBV12-4	TRBJ2-3	ASVPSGSFSTDTQY
TRBV7-3	TRBJ2-1	ASSLRLAGGGNEQF
TRBV29-1	TRBJ1-2	SVEWRGIAR